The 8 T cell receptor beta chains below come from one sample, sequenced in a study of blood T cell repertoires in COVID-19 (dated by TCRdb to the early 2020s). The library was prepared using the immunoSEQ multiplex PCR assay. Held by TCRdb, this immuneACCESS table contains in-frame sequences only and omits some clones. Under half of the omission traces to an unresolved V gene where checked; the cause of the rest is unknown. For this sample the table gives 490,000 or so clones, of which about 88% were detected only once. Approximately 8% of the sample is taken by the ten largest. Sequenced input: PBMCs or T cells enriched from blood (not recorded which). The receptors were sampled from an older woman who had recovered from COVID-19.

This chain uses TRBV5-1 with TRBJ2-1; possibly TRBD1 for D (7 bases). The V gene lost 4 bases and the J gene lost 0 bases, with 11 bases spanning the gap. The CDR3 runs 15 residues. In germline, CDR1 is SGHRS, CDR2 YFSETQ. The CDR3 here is CASSAGQPSYNEQFF. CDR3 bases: TGCGCCAGCAGCGCGGGACAGCCCTCCTACAATGAGCAGTTCTTC.

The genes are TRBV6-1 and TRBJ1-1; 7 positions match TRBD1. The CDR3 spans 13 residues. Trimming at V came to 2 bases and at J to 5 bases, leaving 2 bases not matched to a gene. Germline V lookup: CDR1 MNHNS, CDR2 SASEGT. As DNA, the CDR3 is TGTGCCAGCAGTGAAAGGGGGCGTACTGAAGCTTTCTTT. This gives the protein CASSERGRTEAFF.

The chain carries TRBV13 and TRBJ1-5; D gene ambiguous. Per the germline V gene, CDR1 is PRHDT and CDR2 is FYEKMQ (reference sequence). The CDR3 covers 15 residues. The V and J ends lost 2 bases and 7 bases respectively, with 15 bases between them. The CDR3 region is CASSLSGPPGQPQHF. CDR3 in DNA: TGTGCCAGCAGCTTATCCGGGCCCCCGGGGCAGCCCCAGCATTTT.

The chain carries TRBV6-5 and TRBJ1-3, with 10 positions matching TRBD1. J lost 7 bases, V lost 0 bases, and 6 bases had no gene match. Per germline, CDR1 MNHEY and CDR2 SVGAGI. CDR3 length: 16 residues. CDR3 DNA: TGTGCCAGCAGTTACTCATCCCCGGGACAGGGGAACACCATATATTTT. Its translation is CASSYSSPGQGNTIYF.

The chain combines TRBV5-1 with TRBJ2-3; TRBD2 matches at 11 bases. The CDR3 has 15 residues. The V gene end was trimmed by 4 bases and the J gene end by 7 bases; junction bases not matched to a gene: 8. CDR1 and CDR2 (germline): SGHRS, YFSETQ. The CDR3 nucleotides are TGCGCCAGCAGCCCCGAGGGGACTAGCGGCAATACGCAGTATTTT. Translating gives CASSPEGTSGNTQYF.

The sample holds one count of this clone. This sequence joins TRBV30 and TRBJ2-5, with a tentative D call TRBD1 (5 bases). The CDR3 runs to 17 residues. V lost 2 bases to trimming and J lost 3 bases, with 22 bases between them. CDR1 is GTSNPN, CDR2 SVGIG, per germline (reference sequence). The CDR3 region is CAWSFPPQGTLKETQYF. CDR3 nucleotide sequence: TGTGCCTGGAGTTTCCCCCCCCAGGGAACCTTAAAAGAGACCCAGTACTTC.

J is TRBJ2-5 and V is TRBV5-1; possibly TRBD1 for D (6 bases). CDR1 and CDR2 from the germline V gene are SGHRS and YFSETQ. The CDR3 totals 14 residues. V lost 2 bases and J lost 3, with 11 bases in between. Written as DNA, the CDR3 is TGCGCCAGCAGCTTCCAGGGGAGTAAAGAGACCCAGTACTTC. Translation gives CASSFQGSKETQYF.

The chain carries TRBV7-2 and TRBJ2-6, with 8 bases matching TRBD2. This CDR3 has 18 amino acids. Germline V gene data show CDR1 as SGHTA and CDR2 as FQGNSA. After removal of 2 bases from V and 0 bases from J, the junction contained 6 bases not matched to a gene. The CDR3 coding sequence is TGTGCCAGCAGCTTAAAAGGTAGCGGGGCCTCTGGGGCCAACGTCCTGACTTTC. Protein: CASSLKGSGASGANVLTF. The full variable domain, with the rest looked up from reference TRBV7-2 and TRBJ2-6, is GAGVSQSPSNKVTEKGKDVELRCDPISGHTALYWYRQSLGQGLEFLIYFQGNSAPDKSGLPSDRFSAERTGGSVSTLTIQRTQQEDSAVYLCASSLKGSGASGANVLTFGAGSRLTVL.